This T cell receptor beta chain was profiled in a study of monozygotic twins with inflammatory bowel disease. As to this clonotype: What it binds is unknown.

TCRdb reprocessed the 5' RACE reads and keeps a single row for each CDR3 protein, giving no DNA. With some 150,000 distinct CDR3 sequences in the sample, the ten largest clones hold roughly 1.2%. Whole-study results and caveats: The data did not back a single strong IBD-associated clonotype or signal.

The CDR3 has 14 amino acids. Per germline, CDR1 LNHDA and CDR2 SQIVND (reference sequence). Sequencing input: blood. The V gene is TRBV19, the J gene TRBJ1-1; TCRdb lists TRBD1, though no DNA is available to test this call. The sequence was obtained from a human donor with ulcerative colitis or Crohn's disease, or a healthy co-twin of an affected twin (not recorded which). CDR3 in amino acids: CASMKRRTDTEAFF.